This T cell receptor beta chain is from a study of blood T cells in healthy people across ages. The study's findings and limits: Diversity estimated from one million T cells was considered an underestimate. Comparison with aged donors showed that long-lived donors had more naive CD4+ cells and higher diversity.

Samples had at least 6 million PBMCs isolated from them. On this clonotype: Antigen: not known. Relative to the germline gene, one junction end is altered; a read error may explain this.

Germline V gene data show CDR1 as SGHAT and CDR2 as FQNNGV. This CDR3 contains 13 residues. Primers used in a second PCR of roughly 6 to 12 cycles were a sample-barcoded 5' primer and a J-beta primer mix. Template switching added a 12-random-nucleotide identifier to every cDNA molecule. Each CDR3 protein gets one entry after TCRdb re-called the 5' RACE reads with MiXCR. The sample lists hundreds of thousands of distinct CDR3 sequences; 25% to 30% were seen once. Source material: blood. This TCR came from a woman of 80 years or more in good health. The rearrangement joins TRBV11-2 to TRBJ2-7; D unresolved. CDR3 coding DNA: TGTGCCAGCAGCTTAGTCAACTCCTGCGAGCAGTACTTC. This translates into CASSLVNSCEQYF.